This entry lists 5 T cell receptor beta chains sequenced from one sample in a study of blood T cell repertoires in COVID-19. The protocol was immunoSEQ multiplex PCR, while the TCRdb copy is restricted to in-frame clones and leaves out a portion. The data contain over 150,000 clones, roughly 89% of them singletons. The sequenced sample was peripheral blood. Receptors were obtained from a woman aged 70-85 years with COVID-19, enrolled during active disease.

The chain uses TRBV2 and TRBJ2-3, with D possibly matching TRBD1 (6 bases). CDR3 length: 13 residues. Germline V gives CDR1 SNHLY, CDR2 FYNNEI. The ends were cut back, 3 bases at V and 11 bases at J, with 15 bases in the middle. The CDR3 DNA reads TGTGCCAGCAGTGAGGGGGCACCAAGGGGGCAGTATTTT. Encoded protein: CASSEGAPRGQYF.

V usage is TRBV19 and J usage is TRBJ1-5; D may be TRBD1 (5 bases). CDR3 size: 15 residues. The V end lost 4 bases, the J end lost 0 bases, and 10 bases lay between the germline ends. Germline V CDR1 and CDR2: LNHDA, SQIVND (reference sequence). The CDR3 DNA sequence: TGTGCCAGTAGTACGGGGGACCATAGCAATCAGCCCCAGCATTTT. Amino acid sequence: CASSTGDHSNQPQHF.

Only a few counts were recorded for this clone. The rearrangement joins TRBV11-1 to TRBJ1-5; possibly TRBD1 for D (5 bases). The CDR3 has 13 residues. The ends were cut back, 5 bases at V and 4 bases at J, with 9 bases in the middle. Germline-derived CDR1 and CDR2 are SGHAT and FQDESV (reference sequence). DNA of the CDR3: TGTGCCAGCAGCCTCGCAGGGAATCAGCCCCAGCATTTT. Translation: CASSLAGNQPQHF.

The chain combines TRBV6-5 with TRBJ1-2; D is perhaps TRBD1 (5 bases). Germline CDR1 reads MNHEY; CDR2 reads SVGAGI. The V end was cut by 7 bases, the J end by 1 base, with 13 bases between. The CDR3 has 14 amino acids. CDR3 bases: TGTGCCAGCACCACCGGGACTTTTAACTATGGCTACACCTTC. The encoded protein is CASTTGTFNYGYTF.

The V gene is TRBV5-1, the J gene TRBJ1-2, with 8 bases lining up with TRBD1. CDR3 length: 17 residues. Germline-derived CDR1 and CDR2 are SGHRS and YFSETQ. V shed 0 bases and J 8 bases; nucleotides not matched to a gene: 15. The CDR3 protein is CASSLVSFGRGRRGYTF. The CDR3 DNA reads TGCGCCAGCAGCTTGGTATCGTTCGGCAGGGGGCGCAGGGGCTACACCTTC.